This paragraph covers one T cell receptor (beta chain) sequence. Antigen unknown. The data are from a study of monozygotic twins with inflammatory bowel disease. The study's findings and limits: It was in IBD patients that TCRbeta diversity (inverse Simpson) was lower than in healthy co-twins.

Every TCR library used about 3,700 ng of total RNA. One entry per CDR3 protein, without DNA, is what TCRdb gives after re-calling the 5' RACE reads. The sample totals around 210,000 distinct CDR3 sequences. The CDR3 totals 16 residues. Germline V gives CDR1 SQVTM, CDR2 ANQGSEA. The clonotype originates from a human donor with ulcerative colitis or Crohn's disease, or a healthy co-twin of an affected twin (not recorded which). Input material: blood. J is TRBJ2-1 and V is TRBV29-1; TCRdb designates TRBD2, a call that cannot be tested without DNA. CDR3 sequence: CSVPPASGLSYNEQFF.